Following are 17 T cell receptor beta chains from one sample sequenced in a study of OX40 agonist ivuxolimab in advanced cancers. The assay was immunoSEQ multiplex PCR, and TCRdb's table has in-frame clones only and misses some. The data contain over 65,000 clones, 92% of them singletons. Specimen: CD4+ or CD8+ T cells sorted from blood, collected in a trial of the OX40 agonist ivuxolimab. All receptors come from an adult with an advanced solid tumor such as melanoma, head and neck, liver or kidney cancer.

The genes are TRBV14 and TRBJ2-7, with unresolved D. The CDR3 sequence is 14 residues long. The ends were cut back, 4 bases at V and 12 bases at J, with 22 bases in the middle. The germline CDR1 and CDR2 sequences are SGHDN and FVKESK. The CDR3 loop reads CASSPRRASNPLYF. The CDR3 DNA is TGTGCCAGCAGCCCTCGCCGCGCCTCTAACCCCCTGTACTTC. The full variable domain, its missing parts supplied by reference TRBV14 and TRBJ2-7, is EAGVTQFPSHSVIEKGQTVTLRCDPISGHDNLYWYRRVMGKEIKFLLHFVKESKQDESGMPNNRFLAERTGGTYSTLKVQPAELEDSGVYFCASSPRRASNPLYFGPGTRLTVT.

The rearrangement links TRBV10-3 to TRBJ2-3; maybe TRBD2 (7 bases). This CDR3 comprises 14 residues. The V end was cut by 8 bases, the J end by 2 bases, with 14 bases between. Germline lookup yields CDR1 ENHRY and CDR2 SYGVKD. In DNA, the CDR3 is TGTGCCATCGGGGGGGCTGGACTCACAGATACGCAGTATTTT. Protein product: CAIGGAGLTDTQYF.

The rearrangement uses TRBV30 and TRBJ1-2; no clear D. V lost 0 bases, J lost 4 bases, and 12 bases lay in between. Germline-derived CDR1 and CDR2 are GTSNPN and SVGIG (reference sequence). This CDR3 is 14 amino acids long. Here the CDR3 DNA reads TGTGCCTGGAGTGTACGACAAGACTCCTATGGCTACACCTTC. Residues: CAWSVRQDSYGYTF.

The CDR3: CASSQDQGQPQHF. DNA of the CDR3: TGCGCCAGCAGCCAAGACCAGGGTCAGCCCCAGCATTTT. The chain links TRBV4-3 to TRBJ1-5; possibly TRBD1 for D (5 bases). The V gene lost 0 bases and the J gene lost 6 bases, with 6 bases spanning the gap. The CDR3 runs 13 residues. Germline V gene sequence: CDR1 LGHNA, CDR2 YSLEER.

This chain uses TRBV7-3 with TRBJ2-5, with D possibly TRBD2 on 6 matching bases. Germline loops: CDR1 SGHTA, CDR2 FQGTGA. The CDR3 sequence is 14 residues long. Trimming took 5 bases from V and 2 from J, leaving 12 bases between them. CDR3 in amino acids: CASSISGSQETQYF. For the CDR3, the DNA is TGTGCCAGCAGCATAAGCGGGTCTCAAGAGACCCAGTACTTC. Supplemented by reference TRBV7-3 and TRBJ2-5, the full variable domain reads GAGVSQTPSNKVTEKGKYVELRCDPISGHTALYWYRQSLGQGPEFLIYFQGTGAADDSGLPNDRFFAVRPEGSVSTLKIQRTERGDSAVYLCASSISGSQETQYFGPGTRLLVL.

This rearrangement joins TRBV10-3 to TRBJ1-1, with D tentatively TRBD1 (5 bases). The V end was cut by 8 bases, the J end by 1 base, with 17 bases between. CDR1 and CDR2 from the germline V gene are ENHRY and SYGVKD. The CDR3 extends over 15 amino acids. CDR3 region: CAIARDSQGNTEAFF. The CDR3 nucleotides read TGTGCCATCGCTCGCGACAGCCAAGGGAACACTGAAGCTTTCTTT.

The chain joins TRBV30 to TRBJ1-4; no definite D call. From germline, CDR1 is GTSNPN and CDR2 SVGIG (reference sequence). The CDR3 is 15 amino acids. V was pared by 5 bases and J by 0 bases, with 13 bases between. The CDR3 here is CAWGYGFATNEKLFF. The CDR3 DNA reads TGTGCCTGGGGATACGGATTTGCAACTAATGAAAAACTGTTTTTT. Looking up the rest from reference TRBV30 and TRBJ1-4 gives the full variable domain: SQTIHQWPATLVQPVGSPLSLECTVEGTSNPNLYWYRQAAGRGLQLLFYSVGIGQISSEVPQNLSASRPQDRQFILSSKKLLLSDSGFYLCAWGYGFATNEKLFFGSGTQLSVL.

V gene TRBV4-1 combines with J gene TRBJ2-4, with TRBD2 matching 13 bases. This CDR3 has 15 residues. After removal of 1 base from V and 9 bases from J, the junction contained 3 bases not matched to a gene. Germline V gene lookup returns CDR1 MGHRA and CDR2 YSYEKL. The CDR3 protein is CASSQGLAGGGIQYF. The CDR3 nucleotides read TGCGCCAGCAGCCAAGGACTAGCGGGAGGCGGCATTCAGTACTTC.

Points on this clone: One end of the junction does not line up with germline, which may come from a read error. This chain uses TRBV4-1 with TRBJ1-1; D not resolved. The V gene's germline CDR1 is MGHRA and CDR2 YSYEKL. The CDR3 sequence is 16 residues long. Written as DNA, the CDR3 is TGCGCCACCAGCCAAGTCCAGATTCAAATGAACACTGAAGCTTTCTTT. Translating it yields CATSQVQIQMNTEAFF.

The gene calls are TRBV2 and TRBJ1-3; 11 bases match TRBD1. Germline CDR1 reads SNHLY; CDR2 reads FYNNEI. The CDR3 has 15 amino acids. V shed 6 bases and J 4 bases; nucleotides not matched to a gene: 5. The chain's CDR3 is CASRVDRGPGNTIYF. DNA of the CDR3: TGTGCCAGCAGGGTGGACAGGGGGCCCGGAAACACCATATATTTT.

V is TRBV6-1 and J is TRBJ1-2; TRBD1 aligns across 7 bases. The CDR3 has 13 amino acids. The V gene's germline CDR1 is MNHNS and CDR2 SASEGT. Trimming took 9 bases from V and 7 from J; bases not matched to a gene: 11. CDR3 amino acids: CASEGAGVRGYTF. The CDR3 nucleotides read TGTGCCAGTGAGGGGGCCGGCGTACGTGGCTACACCTTC.

The rearrangement joins TRBV5-5 to TRBJ2-5, with TRBD2 matching 13 bases. V lost 3 bases, J lost 5 bases, and 4 bases stayed unmatched. Germline-derived CDR1 and CDR2 are SGHKS and YYEKEE (reference sequence). This CDR3 region has 15 residues. The CDR3 here is CASSSLAGGHETQYF. The CDR3 DNA sequence: TGTGCCAGCAGCTCACTAGCGGGAGGGCATGAGACCCAGTACTTC.

J is TRBJ2-5 and V is TRBV7-2; 11 nucleotides align to TRBD2. The length of the CDR3 is 17 residues. V lost 4 bases and J lost 0; bases outside the gene matches: 7. The germline gives CDR1 SGHTA, CDR2 FQGNSA. The CDR3 loop is CASSSPQTSGDQETQYF. In DNA form, the CDR3 reads TGTGCCAGCAGCTCCCCTCAGACTAGCGGGGACCAAGAGACCCAGTACTTC.

V gene TRBV28 combines with J gene TRBJ2-5, with 7 bases lining up with TRBD1. The germline CDR1 and CDR2 sequences are MDHEN and SYDVKM. V shed 8 bases and J 2 bases; nucleotides not matched to a gene: 14. The CDR3 runs 16 residues. The CDR3 sequence: CASSFSHGRGQETQYF. CDR3 nucleotides: TGTGCCAGCTCGTTTTCTCATGGCAGGGGGCAAGAGACCCAGTACTTC.

V is TRBV7-9 and J is TRBJ2-2; D gene uncertain. CDR3 length: 13 amino acids. V lost 6 bases and J 7 bases, leaving 12 bases between the germline ends. Per the germline V gene, CDR1 is SEHNR and CDR2 is FQNEAQ (reference sequence). In DNA, the CDR3 is TGTGCCAGCAGTCCCACAGCGAGCGGGGAGCTGTTTTTT. It specifies CASSPTASGELFF. The variable domain in full, completed from reference TRBV7-9 and TRBJ2-2, reads DTGVSQNPRHKITKRGQNVTFRCDPISEHNRLYWYRQTLGQGPEFLTYFQNEAQLEKSRLLSDRFSAERPKGSFSTLEIQRTEQGDSAMYLCASSPTASGELFFGEGSRLTVL.

V is TRBV15 and J is TRBJ1-4; 7 nucleotides line up with TRBD1. Germline loops: CDR1 LNHNV, CDR2 YYDKDF (reference sequence). V lost 4 bases to trimming and J lost 6 bases; unmatched junction nucleotides: 5. The CDR3 is 14 amino acids. As DNA, the CDR3 is TGTGCCACCAGCAACGACAGGGCGGATGAAAAACTGTTTTTT. Its translation is CATSNDRADEKLFF.

The chain uses TRBV11-2 and TRBJ2-7; 9 bases align to TRBD2. The germline V gene encodes CDR1 SGHAT and CDR2 FQNNGV. The J segment lost 2 bases and the V segment lost 4 bases, leaving 15 bases of the junction unmatched. This CDR3 comprises 18 residues. The CDR3 spells CASSSRGGGRGATYEQYF. The CDR3 coding sequence is TGTGCCAGCAGCTCACGAGGGGGCGGGAGGGGTGCCACCTACGAGCAGTACTTC.